What follows are 30 T cell receptor beta chains derived from one specimen sequenced in a study of T cells in tuberculosis. Clones were read by immunoSEQ multiplex PCR, and TCRdb kept only the in-frame ones, dropping some. This table has 20,000 to 25,000 clones, roughly 97% appearing once. What was sequenced was PBMCs. The origin of the receptors is a donor aged 10 to 29 with latent tuberculosis or without tuberculosis infection.

The chain recombines TRBV10-2 with TRBJ1-2; 7 positions agree with TRBD1. The germline V gene encodes CDR1 WSHSY and CDR2 SAAADI. Unmatched junction bases numbered 8, after V lost 0 bases and J lost 7 bases. The length of the CDR3 is 15 residues. As DNA, the CDR3 is TGCGCCAGCAGTGAGTCACTCACAGGGGTACGTGGCTACACCTTC. Its protein is CASSESLTGVRGYTF.

This clone was seen just once. This rearrangement joins TRBV30 to TRBJ1-1; no definite D call. Germline assignment: CDR1 GTSNPN and CDR2 SVGIG (reference sequence). V shed 1 base and J shed 3 bases, with 9 bases lying between them. The CDR3 is made up of 13 amino acids. CDR3 nucleotides: TGTGCCTGGAGTGAAGAGGTCTACACTGAAGCTTTCTTT. This encodes CAWSEEVYTEAFF.

CDR3 residues: CASSSLTSGSGVFF. CDR3 DNA sequence: TGCGCCAGCAGCTCGTTGACTAGCGGGAGTGGGGTGTTCTTC. V usage is TRBV5-1 and J usage is TRBJ2-1; TRBD2 matches at 12 bases. CDR1 SGHRS and CDR2 YFSETQ come from the germline V gene. The CDR3 spans 14 residues. Unmatched junction bases numbered 10, after V lost 3 bases and J lost 15 bases. Complete variable domain (other parts from reference TRBV5-1 and TRBJ2-1): KAGVTQTPRYLIKTRGQQVTLSCSPISGHRSVSWYQQTPGQGLQFLFEYFSETQRNKGNFPGRFSGRQFSNSRSEMNVSTLELGDSALYLCASSSLTSGSGVFFGPGTRLTVL.

The chain has TRBV11-2 and TRBJ2-3, with D hard to call. Between the trimmed V and J ends, which lost 1 base and 0 bases, there was a span of 5 bases. The CDR3 is made up of 14 amino acids. Germline values: CDR1 SGHAT, CDR2 FQNNGV. The CDR3 spells CASSLGGSTDTQYF. The DNA of the CDR3 is TGTGCCAGCAGCTTAGGAGGTAGCACAGATACGCAGTATTTT.

CDR3 region: CASSPTAQVGTDTQYF. The CDR3 nucleotides read TGCGCCAGCAGCCCGACAGCTCAGGTTGGCACAGATACGCAGTATTTT. V usage is TRBV5-1 and J usage is TRBJ2-3; D might be TRBD1 (5 bases). Deletions cut 4 bases from V and 1 base from J, with 16 bases between. The CDR3 is 16 residues long. Germline V gene lookup returns CDR1 SGHRS and CDR2 YFSETQ.

This sequence joins TRBV25-1 and TRBJ1-5; D is ambiguous. The CDR3 is made up of 17 amino acids. Germline V gene sequence: CDR1 MGHDK, CDR2 SYGVNS. Trimming removed 1 base from V and 2 bases from J, with 15 bases in between. CDR3 nucleotide sequence: TGTGCCAGCAGTGAATCCACGGTCCCTCGGGGCAATCAGCCCCAGCATTTT. It specifies CASSESTVPRGNQPQHF.

This clone was seen more than once but under ten times. The chain employs TRBV10-1 and TRBJ1-2, with a possible D match to TRBD1 (6 bases). V was shortened by 11 bases and J by 4 bases, with 11 bases between the two germline ends. The CDR3 sequence is 11 residues long. Germline V gives CDR1 WNHNN, CDR2 SYGVQD (reference sequence). The CDR3 reads CAETGFYGYTF. In DNA, the CDR3 is TGCGCCGAGACAGGTTTCTATGGCTACACCTTC.

The chain links TRBV5-4 to TRBJ1-1; 8 bases map to TRBD1. J lost 3 bases, V lost 2 bases, and 9 bases had no gene match. CDR1 SGHNT and CDR2 YYREEE come from the germline V gene (reference sequence). This CDR3 has 16 residues. CDR3 coding DNA: TGTGCCAGCAGCTTACCGGAGGACAGGGAATACACTGAAGCTTTCTTT. As protein: CASSLPEDREYTEAFF.

This chain uses TRBV7-2 with TRBJ2-6; TRBD1 is a possible D gene (6 bases). V lost 5 bases and J lost 2, with 10 bases in between. This CDR3 contains 15 residues. Per germline, CDR1 SGHTA and CDR2 FQGNSA. The CDR3 DNA follows: TGTGCCAGCAGCCTTACAGGGCCTGGGGCCAACGTCCTGACTTTC. Protein product: CASSLTGPGANVLTF.

V usage is TRBV21-1 and J usage is TRBJ2-3; the table's D gene call, TRBD1, was not cross checked with the DNA. TRBV21-1 is assigned pseudogene status. This CDR3 spans 17 amino acids. The CDR3 region is CASSKGGQGANTDTQYF. The CDR3 DNA is TGTGCCAGCAGCAAAGGGGGACAGGGGGCTAACACAGATACGCAGTATTTT.

The V call is TRBV27, the J call TRBJ2-1; TRBD2 matches at 8 bases. V shed 4 bases, J shed 7 bases, and the junction held 12 bases outside the gene matches. CDR3 length: 16 amino acids. The germline V gene encodes CDR1 MNHEY and CDR2 SMNVEV (reference sequence). The CDR3 bases are TGTGCCAGCAGTTCTTTTGGCCGGGAGGGGAGGAATGAGCAGTTCTTC. This codes for CASSSFGREGRNEQFF.

The chain combines TRBV11-3 with TRBJ2-2, with D maybe TRBD1 (6 bases). V was trimmed by 4 bases and J by 9 bases, leaving 12 bases between them. CDR3 length equals 13 residues. Germline values: CDR1 SGHNT, CDR2 YENEEA. In DNA form, the CDR3 reads TGTGCCAGCAGCTCATCAGGGGAATGGGAGCTGTTTTTT. Protein: CASSSSGEWELFF.

The chain has TRBV7-2 and TRBJ1-2; no clear D. In germline, CDR1 is SGHTA, CDR2 FQGNSA. The CDR3 contains 12 residues. V shed 2 bases and J shed 7 bases, with 8 bases lying between them. Here the CDR3 DNA reads TGTGCCAGCAGCTTACCGGGTCGTGGCTACACCTTC. It specifies CASSLPGRGYTF.

V usage is TRBV30 and J usage is TRBJ1-4; 7 bases are shared with TRBD1. CDR1 and CDR2 (germline): GTSNPN, SVGIG (reference sequence). The length of the CDR3 is 15 residues. V shed 0 bases and J 5 bases; nucleotides not matched to a gene: 6. The CDR3 DNA is TGTGCCTGGAGTGTACTTGGGACAGCGAATGAAAAACTGTTTTTT. It specifies CAWSVLGTANEKLFF.

The chain has TRBV23-1 and TRBJ2-4; 9 nucleotides align to TRBD2. TRBV23-1 is flagged as an ORF with uncertain function. J was trimmed by 10 bases and V by 2 bases; bases with no gene match: 9. The CDR3 is 15 amino acids. The CDR3 loop reads CASSQRLAGLWIQYF. In DNA, the CDR3 is TGCGCCAGCAGTCAAAGGCTAGCGGGGCTGTGGATTCAGTACTTC.

The rearrangement links TRBV7-9 to TRBJ2-7; 8 bases agree with TRBD1. The germline CDR1 and CDR2 sequences are SEHNR and FQNEAQ (reference sequence). This CDR3 spans 15 amino acids. Unmatched junction bases numbered 9, after V lost 5 bases and J lost 3 bases. As DNA, the CDR3 is TGTGCCAGCAGCCCGGTTACAGGGGGAGTCTACGAGCAGTACTTC. Its translation: CASSPVTGGVYEQYF.

The chain uses TRBV4-1 and TRBJ2-1; 11 bases match TRBD2. Germline trimming cut 3 bases from V and 15 bases from J; bases unmatched to any gene: 7. The CDR3 is 13 amino acids. Per the germline V gene, CDR1 is MGHRA and CDR2 is YSYEKL. The CDR3 nucleotides are TGCGCCAGCAGCCACGTAGCGGGAGGGCCTGTGTTCTTC. Translated, it gives CASSHVAGGPVFF.

This clone came up once. The chain employs TRBV7-6 and TRBJ2-1; 9 bases line up with TRBD2. This CDR3 spans 19 amino acids. The trim removed 1 base at V and 2 bases at J, leaving 12 bases unmatched. CDR1 and CDR2 (germline): SGHVS, FNYEAQ. CDR3 residues: CASSLVSGSESGAYNEQFF. In nucleotides, the CDR3 is TGTGCCAGCAGCTTAGTTAGCGGGAGCGAGTCGGGTGCCTACAATGAGCAGTTCTTC.

This chain links TRBV18 with TRBJ2-3, with a tentative D call TRBD2 (5 bases). The V end was cut by 3 bases, the J end by 2 bases, with 12 bases between. The CDR3 length is 15 residues. Germline CDR1 and CDR2: KGHSH and LQKENI. The DNA of the CDR3 is TGTGCCAGCTCACCTTCTGCGAGGGTCACAGATACGCAGTATTTT. Residues: CASSPSARVTDTQYF.

The V gene is TRBV11-2, the J gene TRBJ2-7; D perhaps matches TRBD1 (6 bases). Germline CDR1 reads SGHAT; CDR2 reads FQNNGV. The CDR3 contains 15 residues. V was trimmed by 0 bases and J by 3 bases, leaving 12 bases between them. The CDR3 sequence: CASSLDLGRGYEQYF. The CDR3 DNA reads as TGTGCCAGCAGCTTAGATCTCGGCAGGGGCTACGAGCAGTACTTC.

The chain joins TRBV10-3 to TRBJ2-5; no firm D call. Germline CDR1 reads ENHRY; CDR2 reads SYGVKD. There are 12 residues in the CDR3. V lost 0 bases, J lost 5 bases, and 4 bases lay in between. The CDR3 DNA sequence: TGTGCCATCAGTGAGTCGCGGGAGACCCAGTACTTC. Translation: CAISESRETQYF.

This chain connects TRBV19 to TRBJ1-1; no definite D call. The ends were cut back, 5 bases at V and 4 bases at J, with 26 bases in the middle. Looked up from germline, CDR1 is LNHDA and CDR2 is SQIVND (reference sequence). CDR3 length: 18 amino acids. The CDR3 sequence is CASSSNKYNLQLSTEAFF. The CDR3 bases are TGTGCCAGTAGTTCCAATAAATACAACCTACAGTTGAGCACTGAAGCTTTCTTT.

In nucleotides, the CDR3 is TGTGCCAGCAGGGGAACTAGCGGGAGCTCCTACGAGCAGTACTTC. Amino acids: CASRGTSGSSYEQYF. This sequence joins TRBV27 and TRBJ2-7; 11 nucleotides agree with TRBD2. V gave up 6 bases and J gave up 0 bases; unmatched junction bases: 4. The CDR3 is 15 residues long. The germline V gene has CDR1 MNHEY and CDR2 SMNVEV (reference sequence).

The rearrangement joins TRBV29-1 to TRBJ1-2; D is ambiguous. The CDR3 has 12 amino acids. The V gene lost 3 bases and the J gene lost 5 bases, with 10 bases spanning the gap. Germline V gene sequence: CDR1 SQVTM, CDR2 ANQGSEA. The CDR3 DNA is TGCAGCGTTGATACCGCGGTATATGGCTACACCTTC. Its protein is CSVDTAVYGYTF. The full variable domain, its missing parts supplied by reference TRBV29-1 and TRBJ1-2, is SAVISQKPSRDICQRGTSLTIQCQVDSQVTMMFWYRQQPGQSLTLIATANQGSEATYESGFVIDKFPISRPNLTFSTLTVSNMSPEDSSIYLCSVDTAVYGYTFGSGTRLTVV.

This chain joins TRBV27 and TRBJ1-4; TRBD1 agrees at 10 bases. V lost 3 bases and J lost 13; bases outside the gene matches: 8. There are 14 residues in the CDR3. Per germline, CDR1 MNHEY and CDR2 SMNVEV (reference sequence). CDR3 nucleotide sequence: TGTGCCAGCAGTTTTAGTTGGGACAGGGGTTCACTGTTTTTT. Protein: CASSFSWDRGSLFF.

This rearrangement joins TRBV6-1 to TRBJ1-1, with D maybe TRBD1 (6 bases). V was pared by 9 bases and J by 0 bases, with 14 bases between. CDR3 size: 14 residues. In germline, CDR1 is MNHNS, CDR2 SASEGT. The CDR3 protein is CASQVTGMNTEAFF. The CDR3 bases are TGTGCCAGTCAGGTAACAGGGATGAACACTGAAGCTTTCTTT.

The chain employs TRBV27 and TRBJ2-3, with 13 bases fitting TRBD2. Germline CDR1 is MNHEY and CDR2 is SMNVEV (reference sequence). The CDR3 runs to 19 residues. After removal of 4 bases from V and 5 bases from J, the junction contained 15 bases not matched to a gene. The CDR3 reads CASSSPSKGLAGTGDTQYF. The CDR3, as DNA: TGTGCCAGCAGTTCACCGAGCAAGGGACTAGCGGGGACAGGAGATACGCAGTATTTT.

This clone has just a few counts. The chain carries TRBV2 and TRBJ2-1, with D tentatively TRBD1 (6 bases). From germline, CDR1 is SNHLY and CDR2 FYNNEI. This CDR3 is built from 13 residues. V was cut by 8 bases and J by 3 bases, with 11 bases left in between. CDR3 loop: CASGTGNYNEQFF. CDR3 nucleotides: TGTGCCAGCGGAACAGGGAACTACAATGAGCAGTTCTTC.

The count of this clone is one. The chain joins TRBV4-3 to TRBJ2-1, with a tentative D call TRBD2 (6 bases). The germline gives CDR1 LGHNA, CDR2 YSLEER. V dropped 1 base and J dropped 4 bases, with 14 bases sitting between them. This CDR3 is 16 amino acids long. The CDR3 protein is CASSQVHGLPYNEQFF. CDR3 DNA: TGCGCCAGCAGCCAAGTTCACGGACTACCTTACAATGAGCAGTTCTTC.

This chain uses TRBV7-2 with TRBJ1-1; 9 nucleotides align to TRBD1. The CDR3 is made up of 16 amino acids. The trim removed 5 bases at V and 3 bases at J, leaving 10 bases unmatched. In germline, CDR1 is SGHTA, CDR2 FQGNSA. CDR3 in DNA: TGTGCCAGCAGCCACGCTATGACAGGGGGACACACTGAAGCTTTCTTT. This gives the protein CASSHAMTGGHTEAFF.